These 17 T cell receptor beta chains were sequenced from one sample in a study of blood T cell repertoires in COVID-19. Sequencing used immunoSEQ multiplex PCR; TCRdb keeps in-frame clones, though not all of them. The sample includes over 200,000 clones, about 90% of them seen just once. The material sequenced was peripheral blood. These receptors came from a man aged 25-45 years with acute or convalescent COVID-19.

CDR3 amino acids: CASSYSGRARSNYGYTF. The CDR3 DNA sequence: TGTGCCAGCAGTTACTCCGGGAGGGCGAGATCAAACTATGGCTACACCTTC. V and J are TRBV6-2 or TRBV6-3 and TRBJ1-2, with D unresolved. The germline V and J ends were trimmed by 0 bases and 2 bases, with 16 bases remaining between them. The germline gives CDR1 MNHEY, CDR2 SVGEGT. The CDR3 covers 17 residues.

The chain has TRBV10-1 and TRBJ1-2; possibly TRBD1 for D (5 bases). V lost 0 bases to trimming and J lost 6 bases, with 8 bases between them. The CDR3 consists of 13 residues. Germline values: CDR1 WNHNN, CDR2 SYGVQD (reference sequence). The CDR3 DNA sequence: TGCGCCAGCAGTGAGTCGCGGGGGAATGGCTACACCTTC. It yields the protein CASSESRGNGYTF.

The chain combines TRBV30 with TRBJ1-2; D is uncertain. Germline assignment: CDR1 GTSNPN and CDR2 SVGIG (reference sequence). The CDR3 is 13 amino acids. V was clipped by 4 bases and J by 3 bases, with 12 bases between them. CDR3 amino acids: CAWTSSAYYGYTF. CDR3 coding DNA: TGTGCCTGGACTAGCAGTGCCTACTATGGCTACACCTTC.

The chain is built from TRBV13 and TRBJ2-3; 10 nucleotides match TRBD1. J lost 1 base, V lost 5 bases, and 6 bases had no gene match. Germline values: CDR1 PRHDT, CDR2 FYEKMQ (reference sequence). The CDR3 has 16 amino acids. The CDR3, as DNA: TGTGCCAGCAGCCGAGACAGGGGGCTGGGCACAGATACGCAGTATTTT. Residues: CASSRDRGLGTDTQYF.

This clone occurred once. The chain uses TRBV11-2 and TRBJ1-4; 10 bases fit TRBD1. V trimming: 4 bases; J trimming: 1 base; junction bases outside the gene matches: 6. The CDR3 length is 17 residues. Per germline, CDR1 SGHAT and CDR2 FQNNGV. The CDR3 loop is CASSSRDRGVTNEKLFF. The CDR3 nucleotides read TGTGCCAGCAGCTCTAGGGACAGGGGAGTAACTAATGAAAAACTGTTTTTT.

CDR3 bases: TGTGCCAGCAGTCGTCCGGGACAGGGGATACACGAGCAGTACTTC. It specifies CASSRPGQGIHEQYF. J is TRBJ2-7 and V is TRBV6-5; 10 nucleotides match TRBD1. The V gene end was trimmed by 5 bases and the J gene end by 5 bases; junction bases not matched to a gene: 9. Looked up from germline, CDR1 is MNHEY and CDR2 is SVGAGI. The CDR3 covers 15 residues.

This clone was observed a handful of times. The chain couples TRBV28 to TRBJ2-2, with D maybe TRBD1 (5 bases). Germline CDR1 and CDR2: MDHEN and SYDVKM. V shed 1 base and J shed 4 bases, with 10 bases lying between them. The CDR3 is 15 amino acids. CDR3 region: CASSLYRISTGELFF. In DNA, the CDR3 is TGTGCCAGCAGTTTATACAGGATCAGCACCGGGGAGCTGTTTTTT.

This chain joins TRBV5-1 and TRBJ2-3; D is possibly TRBD2 (5 bases). The CDR3 is made up of 15 amino acids. The germline gives CDR1 SGHRS, CDR2 YFSETQ. Trimming took off 1 base at V and 5 bases at J, with 14 bases between the two ends. CDR3: CASSLTGRLVDTQYF. CDR3 DNA sequence: TGCGCCAGCAGCTTGACGGGAAGACTTGTAGATACGCAGTATTTT.

The V and J genes are TRBV6-5 and TRBJ2-7; 9 nucleotides line up with TRBD2. This CDR3 is built from 13 residues. Germline values: CDR1 MNHEY, CDR2 SVGAGI. V lost 5 bases to trimming and J lost 6 bases; unmatched junction nucleotides: 5. The CDR3 DNA is TGTGCCAGCAGTAGTCTAGCGGGGACCGAGCAGTACTTC. This encodes CASSSLAGTEQYF.

The J gene is TRBJ2-7, the V gene TRBV6-5, with D possibly being TRBD2 (6 bases). V dropped 5 bases and J dropped 4 bases, with 15 bases sitting between them. Germline values: CDR1 MNHEY, CDR2 SVGAGI. The CDR3 runs 14 residues. The CDR3 here is CASSTGVLPYEQYF. The CDR3 nucleotides read TGTGCCAGCAGTACGGGAGTACTCCCTTACGAGCAGTACTTC.

CDR3 sequence reads: CASSADRLQGTGNTIYF. The CDR3 region has the DNA TGTGCCAGCAGTGCAGATCGTTTGCAGGGTACTGGAAACACCATATATTTT. The chain uses TRBV2 and TRBJ1-3, with a possible D match to TRBD1 (5 bases). Trimming cost V 4 bases and J 2 bases, with 18 bases left between them. Germline V gene sequence: CDR1 SNHLY, CDR2 FYNNEI. The CDR3 length is 17 residues.

This chain joins TRBV5-5 and TRBJ1-4, with TRBD1 matching over 9 bases. The V gene's germline CDR1 is SGHKS and CDR2 YYEKEE (reference sequence). CDR3 size: 15 residues. V shed 3 bases, J shed 7 bases, and the junction held 7 bases outside the gene matches. This chain's CDR3 is CASSSYRGQGEKLFF. In DNA, the CDR3 is TGTGCCAGCAGCTCCTACAGGGGGCAAGGTGAAAAACTGTTTTTT.

The chain employs TRBV6-5 and TRBJ2-2, with D unresolved. The CDR3 length is 15 residues. V was clipped by 8 bases and J by 2 bases, with 15 bases between them. Germline V gene data show CDR1 as MNHEY and CDR2 as SVGAGI. The CDR3 sequence is CASAPPHRNTGELFF. In nucleotides, the CDR3 is TGTGCCAGCGCTCCTCCTCACAGAAACACCGGGGAGCTGTTTTTT.

Only a few counts were recorded for this clone. J is TRBJ2-2 and V is TRBV10-1; possible D gene TRBD2, 6 bases. Germline values: CDR1 WNHNN, CDR2 SYGVQD (reference sequence). The ends were cut back, 2 bases at V and 7 bases at J, with 11 bases in the middle. The CDR3 has 14 residues. In DNA form, the CDR3 reads TGCGCCAGCAGTGAGCGGGGGACGAGCGGGGAGCTGTTTTTT. It specifies CASSERGTSGELFF.

V and J are TRBV29-1 and TRBJ2-1, with D perhaps matching TRBD2 (5 bases). This CDR3 has 14 residues. V dropped 2 bases and J dropped 4 bases, with 12 bases sitting between them. Germline values: CDR1 SQVTM, CDR2 ANQGSEA. CDR3 DNA: TGCAGCGTTGAAAGAGGGCCCGAGTACAATGAGCAGTTCTTC. This codes for CSVERGPEYNEQFF.

The chain employs TRBV3-1 (or the pseudogene TRBV3-2) and TRBJ2-7; 11 bases line up with TRBD1. The V segment lost 4 bases and the J segment 3 bases; nucleotides outside the gene matches: 5. The CDR3 covers 15 residues. Germline-derived CDR1 and CDR2 are LGHDT and YNNKEL (reference sequence). The CDR3 spells CASSRSGTGGYEQYF. In DNA, the CDR3 is TGTGCCAGCAGCCGGTCCGGGACAGGGGGCTACGAGCAGTACTTC.

This chain links TRBV28 with TRBJ1-1; D unclear. Looked up from germline, CDR1 is MDHEN and CDR2 is SYDVKM. Between the trimmed V and J ends, which lost 6 bases and 4 bases, there was a span of 18 bases. The CDR3 covers 15 residues. DNA for the CDR3: TGTGCCAGCAGCTTTAAACTTTCGGGGTTCACTGAAGCTTTCTTT. It encodes CASSFKLSGFTEAFF.